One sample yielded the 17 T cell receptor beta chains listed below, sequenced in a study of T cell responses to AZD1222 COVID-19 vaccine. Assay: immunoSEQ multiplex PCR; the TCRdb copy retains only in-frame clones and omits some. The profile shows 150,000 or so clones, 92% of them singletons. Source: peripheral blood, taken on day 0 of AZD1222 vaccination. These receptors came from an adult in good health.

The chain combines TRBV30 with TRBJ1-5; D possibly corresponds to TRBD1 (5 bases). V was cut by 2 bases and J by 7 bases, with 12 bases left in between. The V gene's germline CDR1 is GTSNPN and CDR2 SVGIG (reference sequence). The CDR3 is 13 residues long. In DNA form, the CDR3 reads TGTGCCTGGAGTAGACAGATCAGCCAGCCCCAGCATTTT. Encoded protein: CAWSRQISQPQHF.

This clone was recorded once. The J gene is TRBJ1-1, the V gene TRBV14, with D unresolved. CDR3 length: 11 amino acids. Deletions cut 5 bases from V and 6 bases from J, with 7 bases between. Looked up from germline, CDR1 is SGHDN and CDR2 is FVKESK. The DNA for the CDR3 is TGTGCCAGCAGCTGGGTGGCTGAAGCTTTCTTT. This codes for CASSWVAEAFF.

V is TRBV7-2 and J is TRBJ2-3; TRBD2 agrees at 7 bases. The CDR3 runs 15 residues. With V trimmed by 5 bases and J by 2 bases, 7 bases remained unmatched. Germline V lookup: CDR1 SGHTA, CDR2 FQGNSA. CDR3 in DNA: TGTGCCAGCAGCCTCCGGGACTACCCCACAGATACGCAGTATTTT. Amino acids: CASSLRDYPTDTQYF.

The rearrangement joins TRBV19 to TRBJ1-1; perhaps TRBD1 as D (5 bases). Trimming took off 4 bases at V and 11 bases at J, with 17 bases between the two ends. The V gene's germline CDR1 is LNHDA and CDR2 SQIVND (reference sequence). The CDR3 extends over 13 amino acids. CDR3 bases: TGTGCCAGTAGTACCGACAGTTTTGGAGTTGCTTTCTTT. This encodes CASSTDSFGVAFF.

The CDR3 sequence: CASSKTGEGLGNQPQHF. In DNA, the CDR3 is TGTGCCAGCAGCAAAACCGGTGAGGGGCTGGGCAATCAGCCCCAGCATTTT. The V gene is TRBV4-2, the J gene TRBJ1-5; a possible D gene is TRBD1 (5 bases). The CDR3 covers 17 residues. Per germline, CDR1 LGHNA and CDR2 YNFKEQ. Trimming shortened V by 5 bases and J by 2 bases, and 19 bases separated the two germline ends.

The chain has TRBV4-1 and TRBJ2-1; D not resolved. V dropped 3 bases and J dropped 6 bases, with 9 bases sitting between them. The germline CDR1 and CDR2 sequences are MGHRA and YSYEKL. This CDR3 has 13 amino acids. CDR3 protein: CASSHVNGNEQFF. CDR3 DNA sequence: TGCGCCAGCAGCCACGTAAATGGCAATGAGCAGTTCTTC.

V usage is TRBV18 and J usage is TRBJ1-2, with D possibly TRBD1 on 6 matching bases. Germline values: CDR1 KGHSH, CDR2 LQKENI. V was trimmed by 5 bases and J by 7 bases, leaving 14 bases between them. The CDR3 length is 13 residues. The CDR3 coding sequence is TGTGCCAGCTCAATGGCAGGGGCGAGTGGCTACACCTTC. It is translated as CASSMAGASGYTF.

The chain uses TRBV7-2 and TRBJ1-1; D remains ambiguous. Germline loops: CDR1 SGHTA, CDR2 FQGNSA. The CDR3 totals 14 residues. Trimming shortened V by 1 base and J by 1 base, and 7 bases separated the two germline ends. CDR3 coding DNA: TGTGCCAGCAGCTTAGTATCGGCGAACACTGAAGCTTTCTTT. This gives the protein CASSLVSANTEAFF.

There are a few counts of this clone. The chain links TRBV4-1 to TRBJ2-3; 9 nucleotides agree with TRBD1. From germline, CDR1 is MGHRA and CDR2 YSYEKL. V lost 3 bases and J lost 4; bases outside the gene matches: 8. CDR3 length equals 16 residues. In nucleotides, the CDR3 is TGCGCCAGCAGCCAGACAAACAGGGGGCGATCAGATACGCAGTATTTT. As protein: CASSQTNRGRSDTQYF.

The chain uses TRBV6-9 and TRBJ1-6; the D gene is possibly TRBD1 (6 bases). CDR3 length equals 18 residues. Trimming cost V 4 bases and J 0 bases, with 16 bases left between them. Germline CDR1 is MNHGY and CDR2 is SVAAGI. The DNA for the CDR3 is TGTGCCAGCAGTTGGGGGCAGTCTCATAGCTCCTATAATTCACCCCTCCACTTT. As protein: CASSWGQSHSSYNSPLHF.

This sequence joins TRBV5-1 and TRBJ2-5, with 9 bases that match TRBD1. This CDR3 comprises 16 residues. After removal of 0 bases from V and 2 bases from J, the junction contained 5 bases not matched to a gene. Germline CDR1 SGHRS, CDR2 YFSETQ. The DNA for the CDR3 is TGCGCCAGCAGCTTGGCACAGGGGGCGCGGCAAGAGACCCAGTACTTC. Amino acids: CASSLAQGARQETQYF.

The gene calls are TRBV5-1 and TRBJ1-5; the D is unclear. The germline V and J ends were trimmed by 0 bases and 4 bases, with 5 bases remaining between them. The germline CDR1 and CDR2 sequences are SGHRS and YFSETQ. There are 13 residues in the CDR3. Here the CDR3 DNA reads TGCGCCAGCAGCTTGGCCGAGAATCAGCCCCAGCATTTT. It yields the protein CASSLAENQPQHF. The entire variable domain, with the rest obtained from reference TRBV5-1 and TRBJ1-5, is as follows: KAGVTQTPRYLIKTRGQQVTLSCSPISGHRSVSWYQQTPGQGLQFLFEYFSETQRNKGNFPGRFSGRQFSNSRSEMNVSTLELGDSALYLCASSLAENQPQHFGDGTRLSIL.

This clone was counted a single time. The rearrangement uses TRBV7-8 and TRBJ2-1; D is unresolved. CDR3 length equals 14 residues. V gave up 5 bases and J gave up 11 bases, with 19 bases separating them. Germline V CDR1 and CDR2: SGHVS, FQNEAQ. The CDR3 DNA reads TGTGCCAGCAGCCTCCTTCAACCGTCACAGAAGCAGTTCTTC. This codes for CASSLLQPSQKQFF.

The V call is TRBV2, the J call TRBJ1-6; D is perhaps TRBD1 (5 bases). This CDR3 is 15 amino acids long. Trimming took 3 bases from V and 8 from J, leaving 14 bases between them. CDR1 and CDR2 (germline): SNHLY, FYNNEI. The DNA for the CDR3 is TGTGCCAGCAGTGAGGACCGCTTGGGGGATTCACCCCTCCACTTT. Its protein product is CASSEDRLGDSPLHF.

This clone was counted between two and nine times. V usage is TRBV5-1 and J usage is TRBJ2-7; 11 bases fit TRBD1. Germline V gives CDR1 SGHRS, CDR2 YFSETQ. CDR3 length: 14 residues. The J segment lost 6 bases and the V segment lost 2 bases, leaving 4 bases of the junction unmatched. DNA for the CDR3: TGCGCCAGCAGCTTCCGGACAGGGGGCACCGAGCAGTACTTC. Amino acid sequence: CASSFRTGGTEQYF.

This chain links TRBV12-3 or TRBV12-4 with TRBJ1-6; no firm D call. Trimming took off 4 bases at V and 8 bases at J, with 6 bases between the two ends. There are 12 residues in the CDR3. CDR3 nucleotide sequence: TGTGCCAGCAGTTCCGGATATTCACCCCTCCACTTT. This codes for CASSSGYSPLHF.

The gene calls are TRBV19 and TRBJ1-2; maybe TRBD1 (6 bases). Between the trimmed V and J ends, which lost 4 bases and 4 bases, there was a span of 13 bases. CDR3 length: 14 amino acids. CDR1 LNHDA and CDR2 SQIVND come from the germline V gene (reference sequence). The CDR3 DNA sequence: TGTGCCAGTAGTAGTCAGACAGGTCTCTATGGCTACACCTTC. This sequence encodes CASSSQTGLYGYTF.